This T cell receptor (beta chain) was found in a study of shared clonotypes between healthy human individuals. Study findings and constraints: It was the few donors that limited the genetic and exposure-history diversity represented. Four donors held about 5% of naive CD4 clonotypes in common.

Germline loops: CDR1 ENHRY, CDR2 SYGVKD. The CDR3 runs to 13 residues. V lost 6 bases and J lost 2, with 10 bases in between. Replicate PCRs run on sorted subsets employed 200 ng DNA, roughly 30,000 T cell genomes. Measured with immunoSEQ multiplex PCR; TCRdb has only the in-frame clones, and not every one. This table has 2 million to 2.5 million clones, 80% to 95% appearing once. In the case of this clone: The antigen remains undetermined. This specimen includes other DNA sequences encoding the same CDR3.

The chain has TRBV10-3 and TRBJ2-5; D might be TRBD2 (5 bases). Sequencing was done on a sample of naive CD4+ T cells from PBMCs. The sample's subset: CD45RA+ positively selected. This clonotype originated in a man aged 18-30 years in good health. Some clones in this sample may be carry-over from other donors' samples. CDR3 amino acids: CAISGDYQETQYF. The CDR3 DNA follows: TGTGCCATCAGCGGAGACTATCAAGAGACCCAGTACTTC.